This record covers a single T cell receptor beta chain. The sample comes from a study of CD8+ T cells in alopecia areata. Treatment here: oral pan-JAK inhibitor, 5-10 mg twice daily. The junction had 5 bases not matched to a gene; V was cut back by 2 bases and J by 5 bases. This CDR3 has 14 residues. The germline CDR1 and CDR2 sequences are SGHTA and FQGNSA. Sequencing relied on a cDNA template that was reverse transcribed from extracted RNA. The protocol was immunoSEQ multiplex PCR, while the TCRdb copy is restricted to in-frame clones and leaves out a portion. The sample includes a few hundred thousand clones, more than 45% of them seen just once.

The sequencing used CD4+ T cells sorted from blood, collected at week 4, from a patient treated with tofacitinib. The clonotype comes from a human donor with alopecia areata. V and J are TRBV7-2 and TRBJ1-2; 7 nucleotides match TRBD1. The CDR3 nucleotides are TGTGCCAGCAGCTTACCAGGGGGGAAGTATGGCTACACCTTC. The encoded protein is CASSLPGGKYGYTF.